The clone carrying this T cell receptor beta chain was seen only a few times. The antigen is undetermined. This sample was taken from a study of T cell responses to AZD1222 COVID-19 vaccine. Notes on the study in general: Clonal diversity was possibly underestimated, and white British individuals and females predominated among donors. Regions 160-218 and 743-854 held dominance among vaccine-associated CD4 TCRs, which spanned spike.

Produced via immunoSEQ multiplex PCR; TCRdb's table is partial and in-frame only. The sample contains just over 90,000 clones, 80% to 90% of which appear only once. The study pooled second doses at about 4 or about 12 weeks. This material consisted of peripheral blood, taken 28 days after the second AZD1222 dose. This clonotype originated in an adult who received the AZD1222 COVID-19 vaccine.

The CDR3 here is CASSYGKDRDTNEAFF. The CDR3 nucleotides are TGTGCCAGCAGTTACGGGAAAGACAGGGATACCAATGAAGCTTTCTTT. The gene calls are TRBV6-5 and TRBJ1-1; 7 nucleotides line up with TRBD1. After removal of 2 bases from V and 7 bases from J, the junction contained 13 bases not matched to a gene. The CDR3 is 16 residues long. Germline V lookup: CDR1 MNHEY, CDR2 SVGAGI.